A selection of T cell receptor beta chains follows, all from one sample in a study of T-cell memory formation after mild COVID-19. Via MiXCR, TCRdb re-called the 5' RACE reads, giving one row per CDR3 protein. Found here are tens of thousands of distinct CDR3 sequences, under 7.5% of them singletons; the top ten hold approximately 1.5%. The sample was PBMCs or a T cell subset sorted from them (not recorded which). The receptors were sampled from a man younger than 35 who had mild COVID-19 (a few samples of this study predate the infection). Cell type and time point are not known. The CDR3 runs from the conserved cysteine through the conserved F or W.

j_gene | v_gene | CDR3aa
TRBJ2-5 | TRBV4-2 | CASSRARKETQYF
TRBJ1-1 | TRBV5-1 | CASSTRTSGGTEAFF
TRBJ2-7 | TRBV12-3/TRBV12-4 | CASTTSDGPYEQYF
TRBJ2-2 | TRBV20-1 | CSATRIDSYTGELFF
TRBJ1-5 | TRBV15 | CATSRDRGNQPQHF
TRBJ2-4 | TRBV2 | CASSTRGGRDIQYF
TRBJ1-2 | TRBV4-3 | CASSQQGIGSGYTF
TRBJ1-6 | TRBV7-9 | CASSLADSYNSPLHF
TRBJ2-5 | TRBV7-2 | CASSLTSGEETQYF
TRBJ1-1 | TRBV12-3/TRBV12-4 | CASSSTDRNTEAFF
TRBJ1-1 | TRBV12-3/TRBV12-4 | CASKGGHMNTEAFF
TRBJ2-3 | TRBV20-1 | CSALTQFLVNTQYF
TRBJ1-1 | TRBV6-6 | CASRLTTGGISSTEAFF
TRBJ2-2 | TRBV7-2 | CASSAGHLKVGELFF
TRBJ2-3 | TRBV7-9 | CASSEQGATDTQYF
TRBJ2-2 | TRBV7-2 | CASSLAGQGTGELFF
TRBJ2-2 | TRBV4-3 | CASSQGRNTGELFF
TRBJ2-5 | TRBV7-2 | CASSLDLNIVEHGTQYF
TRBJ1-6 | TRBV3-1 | CASSQPSLRGSPLHF
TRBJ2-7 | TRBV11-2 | CASSLNRGYEQYF
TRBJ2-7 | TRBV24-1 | CATRWDRETYEQYF
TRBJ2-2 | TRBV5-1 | CASSLAGRSTGELFF
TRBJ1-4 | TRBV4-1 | CASSQEGQNEKLFF
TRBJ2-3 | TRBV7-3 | CASSPVGLAGGDTQYF
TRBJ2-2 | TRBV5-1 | CASSLERQANTGELFF
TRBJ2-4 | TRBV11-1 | CASSLADAVKYF
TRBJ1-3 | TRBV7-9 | CASSLGAVSGNTIYF
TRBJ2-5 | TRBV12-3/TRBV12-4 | CASSHGQLGTQYF
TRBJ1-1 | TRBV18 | CASSPGLQGASGTEAFF
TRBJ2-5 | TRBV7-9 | CASSTRGRETQYF
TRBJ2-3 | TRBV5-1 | CASKFGRGTPSTDTQYF
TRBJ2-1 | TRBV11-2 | CASSLDRTGYNEQFF
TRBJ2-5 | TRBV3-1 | CASSGHGQETQYF
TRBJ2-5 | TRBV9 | CASSVGPGGETQYF
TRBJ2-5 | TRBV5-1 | CASSLGGHFQETQYF
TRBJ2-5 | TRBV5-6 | CASSLNRVETQYF
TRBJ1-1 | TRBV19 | CASSPTRANTEAFF
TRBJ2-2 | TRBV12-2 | CASRSGLAGEAPGELFF
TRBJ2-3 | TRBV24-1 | CATSDRITDTQYF
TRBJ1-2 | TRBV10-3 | CAIRNREHGYGYTF
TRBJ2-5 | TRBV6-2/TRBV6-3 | CATGDSPTTQYF
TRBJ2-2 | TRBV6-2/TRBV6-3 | CASRLAGAGNTGELFF
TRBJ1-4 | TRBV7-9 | CASSLGDRENEKLFF
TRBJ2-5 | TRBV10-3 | CAIKGTTEETQYF
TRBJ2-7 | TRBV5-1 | CASSLARGLFDDQYF
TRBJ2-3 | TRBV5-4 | CASSFDSGDTQYF